This section outlines one T cell receptor (beta chain) sequence together with its context. This record comes from a study of T cell changes during pregnancy in multiple sclerosis. Sequencing used immunoSEQ multiplex PCR; TCRdb keeps in-frame clones, though not all of them. Of some 140,000 clones detected, about 96% appear once; the ten largest clones hold over 0.35%. Germline assignment: CDR1 SGHNT and CDR2 YYREEE (reference sequence). The length of the CDR3 is 16 residues. Trimming took off 0 bases at V and 4 bases at J, with 16 bases between the two ends. Sequencing was performed on peripheral blood, taken after pregnancy. This receptor was obtained from a female donor with multiple sclerosis, enrolled in a pregnancy study. V is TRBV5-4 and J is TRBJ1-2; tentative D call: TRBD1 (5 bases). CDR3 protein: CASSLGPRGVSYGYTF. CDR3 in DNA: TGTGCCAGCAGCTTGGGGCCCCGGGGGGTTAGCTATGGCTACACCTTC. The variable domain in full, with the rest retrieved from reference TRBV5-4 and TRBJ1-2, is ETGVTQSPTHLIKTRGQQVTLRCSSQSGHNTVSWYQQALGQGPQFIFQYYREEENGRGNFPPRFSGLQFPNYSSELNVNALELDDSALYLCASSLGPRGVSYGYTFGSGTRLTVV.